This T cell receptor (beta chain) was retrieved from a study of blood T cell repertoires in COVID-19. This CDR3 is 15 amino acids long. V trimming: 6 bases; J trimming: 3 bases; junction bases outside the gene matches: 9. Germline CDR1 SNHLY, CDR2 FYNNEI. Produced via immunoSEQ multiplex PCR; TCRdb's table is partial and in-frame only. Seen here are over 95,000 clones, 75% to 90% observed once, and the top ten hold about 13%. This TCR came from a human donor in a cohort sampled during active COVID-19. The source material was peripheral blood. The chain employs TRBV2 and TRBJ2-5; 8 nucleotides match TRBD1. This chain's CDR3 is CASRPLRTGKETQYF. Written as DNA, the CDR3 is TGTGCCAGCAGGCCCCTAAGGACAGGGAAAGAGACCCAGTACTTC.